This TCR beta chain was observed in a study of beta chain features in type 1 diabetes. Study-wide results and limits: Whether TCRB rearrangement is influenced by HLA type was left unresolved in this analysis. The similarity of naive, central memory and Treg TCRB repertoires appeared greater among patients than among healthy donors.

This clone has just a few counts. The antigen remains undetermined. Expressed TCRB transcripts were sequenced, since all the RNA that had been isolated was reverse transcribed. The table came from immunoSEQ multiplex PCR; TCRdb's copy has only in-frame clones and leaves some out. In the table there are roughly 150,000 clones, about 9.1% of which are singletons. The length of the CDR3 is 14 residues. Per germline, CDR1 SGHRS and CDR2 YFSETQ. With 0 bases removed from V and 4 bases from J, the gap between germline ends came to 10 bases. The sample consisted of central memory CD4+ T cells from blood. This clonotype was obtained from a woman in her late teens or twenties in good health. This chain links TRBV5-1 with TRBJ1-2, with D tentatively TRBD1 (6 bases). The CDR3 DNA is TGCGCCAGCAGCTTGGGGACAGCCAGCTATGGCTACACCTTC. Its protein is CASSLGTASYGYTF.